These 26 T cell receptor beta chains originate from one sample sequenced in a study of blood T cell repertoires in COVID-19. Method: immunoSEQ multiplex PCR; TCRdb's copy keeps in-frame clones and lacks some. This sample has some 250,000 clones, with roughly 88% found just once. Source material: PBMCs or T cells enriched from blood (not recorded which). Source of these receptors: a woman between 45 and 65 years old who had recovered from COVID-19.

This chain uses TRBV7-8 with TRBJ2-5; tentatively, D is TRBD1 (6 bases). Per germline, CDR1 SGHVS and CDR2 FQNEAQ. CDR3 length equals 14 residues. V lost 4 bases and J 3 bases, leaving 12 bases between the germline ends. CDR3 region: CASSYRTVEETQYF. For the CDR3, the DNA is TGTGCCAGCAGCTACCGGACAGTAGAAGAGACCCAGTACTTC.

This chain joins TRBV7-9 and TRBJ1-5, with TRBD1 identical over 9 bases. Germline CDR1 reads SEHNR; CDR2 reads FQNEAQ (reference sequence). The CDR3 consists of 18 residues. The V and J ends lost 4 bases and 0 bases, in that order; junction bases with no gene match: 10. The CDR3 DNA reads TGTGCCAGCAGCTCCTCTCAGGACAGGGGATATAGCAATCAGCCCCAGCATTTT. Translated: CASSSSQDRGYSNQPQHF.

The V and J genes are TRBV28 and TRBJ2-1, with 11 bases that match TRBD2. From germline, CDR1 is MDHEN and CDR2 SYDVKM. J lost 13 bases, V lost 3 bases, and 11 bases had no gene match. The CDR3 has 15 residues. The CDR3 sequence: CASSFLVGTSGKQFF. CDR3 nucleotide sequence: TGTGCCAGCAGTTTTTTGGTCGGGACTAGCGGAAAACAGTTCTTC.

The V and J genes are TRBV28 and TRBJ2-7; 7 bases align to TRBD2. This CDR3 is built from 13 residues. Germline loops: CDR1 MDHEN, CDR2 SYDVKM. V lost 3 bases and J lost 3; bases outside the gene matches: 2. The CDR3 loop is CASSFSSGYEQYF. The DNA for the CDR3 is TGTGCCAGCAGTTTCTCTAGCGGCTACGAGCAGTACTTC.

Only a few counts were recorded for this clone. The rearrangement joins TRBV3-1 (or the pseudogene TRBV3-2) to TRBJ2-7; no firm D call. Trimming removed 4 bases from V and 3 bases from J, with 7 bases in between. The germline V gene encodes CDR1 LGHDT and CDR2 YNNKEL (reference sequence). The CDR3 runs 12 residues. CDR3 amino acids: CASSPQDYEQYF. CDR3 sequence (DNA): TGTGCCAGCAGCCCCCAGGACTACGAGCAGTACTTC.

This clone was detected only a few times. The V gene is TRBV14, the J gene TRBJ2-1; D call uncertain. The CDR3 contains 13 residues. The germline V and J ends were trimmed by 0 bases and 9 bases, with 9 bases remaining between them. Germline loops: CDR1 SGHDN, CDR2 FVKESK. The CDR3 bases are TGTGCCAGCAGCCAAGATTGGGCAGGTGAGCAGTTCTTC. It translates to CASSQDWAGEQFF.

V gene TRBV18 combines with J gene TRBJ2-1; 7 bases are shared with TRBD2. The CDR3 length is 18 residues. CDR1 is KGHSH, CDR2 LQKENI, per germline. After removal of 0 bases from V and 1 base from J, the junction contained 9 bases not matched to a gene. The CDR3 here is CASSPPTSWLMSYNEQFF. CDR3 coding DNA: TGTGCCAGCTCACCACCGACTAGCTGGTTGATGTCCTACAATGAGCAGTTCTTC.

The genes are TRBV5-1 and TRBJ1-3; D perhaps matches TRBD1 (6 bases). Per the germline V gene, CDR1 is SGHRS and CDR2 is YFSETQ. With 4 bases removed from V and 4 bases from J, the gap between germline ends came to 18 bases. The CDR3 spans 16 residues. In DNA, the CDR3 is TGCGCCAGCAGCCCAACCCCCGGGACACTGGGAAACACCATATATTTT. This codes for CASSPTPGTLGNTIYF.

CDR3 amino acids: CASSPIQYSGEKLFF. The DNA of the CDR3 is TGTGCCAGCAGTCCGATACAGTATTCAGGCGAAAAACTGTTTTTT. The chain couples TRBV28 to TRBJ1-4; D ambiguous. The CDR3 has 15 residues. V was shortened by 5 bases and J by 8 bases, with 18 bases between the two germline ends. Germline-derived CDR1 and CDR2 are MDHEN and SYDVKM.

The sample holds one count of this clone. The chain has TRBV5-4 and TRBJ2-2; D may be TRBD1 (5 bases). The CDR3 is 17 amino acids. In germline, CDR1 is SGHNT, CDR2 YYREEE (reference sequence). V lost 0 bases, J lost 4 bases, and 16 bases lay in between. The CDR3 bases are TGTGCCAGCAGCTTGGATTGGAAGGTGACAGCCACCGGGGAGCTGTTTTTT. Protein product: CASSLDWKVTATGELFF.

Of note for this clone: The same CDR3 can be traced to other DNA sequences in this sample. The chain is built from TRBV9 and TRBJ2-7; 11 positions agree with TRBD1. CDR1 and CDR2 from the germline V gene are SGDLS and YYNGEE. Losses at the gene ends were 5 bases for V and 2 bases for J; bases not matched to a gene: 3. This CDR3 comprises 14 residues. CDR3 sequence reads: CASSPGQGAYEQYF. CDR3 DNA sequence: TGTGCCAGCAGTCCGGGACAGGGGGCCTACGAGCAGTACTTC.

The chain has TRBV13 and TRBJ1-4, with TRBD1 identical over 8 bases. Looked up from germline, CDR1 is PRHDT and CDR2 is FYEKMQ (reference sequence). The junction had 13 bases not matched to a gene; V was cut back by 2 bases and J by 8 bases. This CDR3 comprises 17 residues. The CDR3 sequence: CASSLRTGRVGYEKLFF. DNA of the CDR3: TGTGCCAGCAGCTTACGGACAGGGCGAGTTGGGTACGAAAAACTGTTTTTT.

The CDR3: CASSLTLNTEAFF. In DNA form, the CDR3 reads TGTGCCAGCAGTCTGACATTGAACACTGAAGCTTTCTTT. This sequence joins TRBV27 and TRBJ1-1; no definite D call. The germline gives CDR1 MNHEY, CDR2 SMNVEV (reference sequence). Trimming cost V 5 bases and J 0 bases, with 7 bases left between them. The CDR3 totals 13 residues.

The chain links TRBV5-1 to TRBJ2-2; a weak D match, TRBD1 (7 bases). The length of the CDR3 is 17 residues. CDR1 SGHRS and CDR2 YFSETQ come from the germline V gene. Trimming pared 0 bases from V and 5 bases from J, leaving 17 bases between. Here the CDR3 DNA reads TGCGCCAGCAGCTTGGAACCCCCTCAGGGGGGAACCGGGGAGCTGTTTTTT. Translated: CASSLEPPQGGTGELFF.

This clone has a single count. This chain links TRBV4-2 with TRBJ1-2, with TRBD1 matching over 7 bases. The CDR3 totals 14 residues. Germline V lookup: CDR1 LGHNA, CDR2 YNFKEQ. J was trimmed by 5 bases and V by 1 base; bases with no gene match: 4. The CDR3 DNA reads TGTGCCAGCAGCCAAGGGGGACAGCGGTATGGCTACACCTTC. Translated, it gives CASSQGGQRYGYTF.

The count of this clone is one. The chain carries TRBV29-1 and TRBJ2-5, with 8 bases matching TRBD1. The germline V gene encodes CDR1 SQVTM and CDR2 ANQGSEA. The CDR3 consists of 12 residues. J gave up 2 bases and V 6 bases, and 2 bases lay outside the gene matches. CDR3 DNA sequence: TGCAGCGTCGGACAGGGTCAAGAGACCCAGTACTTC. This encodes CSVGQGQETQYF.

This chain joins TRBV28 and TRBJ1-1; 8 nucleotides align to TRBD1. This CDR3 contains 12 residues. J was trimmed by 4 bases and V by 11 bases; bases with no gene match: 6. Per germline, CDR1 MDHEN and CDR2 SYDVKM. CDR3 region: CASKTGVTEAFF. For the CDR3, the DNA is TGTGCCTCGAAGACAGGGGTCACTGAAGCTTTCTTT.

The chain recombines TRBV6-6 with TRBJ1-1; 11 positions agree with TRBD1. CDR1 and CDR2 (germline): MNHNY, SVGAGI (reference sequence). V shed 6 bases, J shed 5 bases, and the junction held 5 bases outside the gene matches. The CDR3 is 14 residues long. CDR3 amino acids: CASSGQGALTEAFF. The CDR3, as DNA: TGTGCCAGCAGCGGACAGGGGGCCTTGACTGAAGCTTTCTTT.

The CDR3 loop is CASTRSRSPDTQYF. In DNA form, the CDR3 reads TGTGCCAGCACCCGGAGCCGTTCCCCAGATACGCAGTATTTT. The chain is built from TRBV2 and TRBJ2-3; D is undetermined. The V end was cut by 7 bases, the J end by 4 bases, with 15 bases between. Germline CDR1 reads SNHLY; CDR2 reads FYNNEI. The CDR3 covers 14 residues. The entire variable domain, with the rest obtained from reference TRBV2 and TRBJ2-3, is as follows: EPEVTQTPSHQVTQMGQEVILRCVPISNHLYFYWYRQILGQKVEFLVSFYNNEISEKSEIFDDQFSVERPDGSNFTLKIRSTKLEDSAMYFCASTRSRSPDTQYFGPGTRLTVL.

This clone was seen a handful of times. V usage is TRBV5-1 and J usage is TRBJ2-7; 9 positions match TRBD1. This CDR3 comprises 16 residues. Germline CDR1 is SGHRS and CDR2 is YFSETQ. Trimming removed 2 bases from V and 3 bases from J; junction bases left unmatched: 9. The CDR3 DNA is TGCGCCAGCAGCTTTGACCGTGACAGGGGGATCTACGAGCAGTACTTC. Residues: CASSFDRDRGIYEQYF.

The chain recombines TRBV11-3 with TRBJ1-4; D possibly corresponds to TRBD1 (5 bases). Germline V gene sequence: CDR1 SGHNT, CDR2 YENEEA. The CDR3 consists of 17 residues. With 3 bases removed from V and 2 bases from J, the gap between germline ends came to 16 bases. DNA for the CDR3: TGTGCCAGCAGCTTCCCCCCCCGCGGGGGGACTAATGAAAAACTGTTTTTT. This translates into CASSFPPRGGTNEKLFF.

The J gene is TRBJ1-2, the V gene TRBV2; D not certain. The CDR3 consists of 13 residues. Germline lookup yields CDR1 SNHLY and CDR2 FYNNEI. V lost 4 bases to trimming and J lost 4 bases, with 10 bases between them. CDR3 DNA: TGTGCCAGCAGTGCGGCAGGCCCCTATGGCTACACCTTC. Residues: CASSAAGPYGYTF. The full variable domain, its missing parts supplied by reference TRBV2 and TRBJ1-2, is EPEVTQTPSHQVTQMGQEVILRCVPISNHLYFYWYRQILGQKVEFLVSFYNNEISEKSEIFDDQFSVERPDGSNFTLKIRSTKLEDSAMYFCASSAAGPYGYTFGSGTRLTVV.

The J gene is TRBJ1-1, the V gene TRBV29-1, with 9 bases lining up with TRBD1. This CDR3 is built from 16 residues. The germline V gene encodes CDR1 SQVTM and CDR2 ANQGSEA. Trimming took 5 bases from V and 0 from J; bases not matched to a gene: 10. In DNA, the CDR3 is TGCAGCGTTCCTACAGGGGGCAATGGGATGAACACTGAAGCTTTCTTT. Translation gives CSVPTGGNGMNTEAFF. The whole variable domain, remainder taken from reference TRBV29-1 and TRBJ1-1, is SAVISQKPSRDICQRGTSLTIQCQVDSQVTMMFWYRQQPGQSLTLIATANQGSEATYESGFVIDKFPISRPNLTFSTLTVSNMSPEDSSIYLCSVPTGGNGMNTEAFFGQGTRLTVV.

The chain employs TRBV18 and TRBJ1-1; D perhaps matches TRBD1 (5 bases). V dropped 3 bases and J dropped 3 bases, with 14 bases sitting between them. Germline loops: CDR1 KGHSH, CDR2 LQKENI. This CDR3 is built from 15 residues. The CDR3 DNA follows: TGTGCCAGCTCACCTGTGCAGGGTTTTTACACTGAAGCTTTCTTT. Protein product: CASSPVQGFYTEAFF.

The chain has TRBV10-3 and TRBJ1-1, with D hard to call. Germline CDR1 reads ENHRY; CDR2 reads SYGVKD. V was clipped by 5 bases and J by 1 base, with 11 bases between them. The CDR3 sequence is 14 residues long. This CDR3 reads CAISPLAGNTEAFF. CDR3 nucleotides: TGTGCCATCAGTCCCCTGGCAGGGAACACTGAAGCTTTCTTT.

The DNA of the CDR3 is TGTGCCAGCAGCCCGACTAGCGGGAGGCCTCTAAGGGGAAACGAGCAGTACTTC. Its protein is CASSPTSGRPLRGNEQYF. This rearrangement joins TRBV5-6 to TRBJ2-7; 13 nucleotides agree with TRBD2. In germline, CDR1 is SGHDT, CDR2 YYEEEE. The CDR3 totals 18 residues. The V gene end was trimmed by 4 bases and the J gene end by 5 bases; junction bases not matched to a gene: 15.